Listed below are T cell receptor beta chains from one sample, sequenced in a study of blood T cell repertoires in COVID-19. The repertoire was sequenced with immunoSEQ multiplex PCR; TCRdb's copy has only in-frame clones and lacks some. The data show around 200,000 clones, 65% to 80% seen once. Source material: peripheral blood. These receptors came from a woman aged 50 to 65 with acute or convalescent COVID-19. Each CDR3 is given with its conserved first and last residue. The D gene is left open where the match is weak. Clone size is stated in some rows and not others, as once, few, many or a class when expanded.

abundance | j_gene | d_gene | v_gene | CDR3nt | CDR3aa
. | TRBJ1-1 | . | TRBV7-8 | TGTGCCAGCAGCTCAGAGGCGAGGAAGAACACTGAAGCTTTCTTT | CASSSEARKNTEAFF
. | TRBJ1-2 | . | TRBV19 | TGTGCCAGTAGTGAGAGTGGCGGGGGAATCCTACTCACCTTC | CASSESGGGILLTF
once | TRBJ2-7 | TRBD2 | TRBV5-6 | TGTGCCAGCAGCCCGACTAGCGGGGGAGATCGGGAGCAGTACTTC | CASSPTSGGDREQYF
. | TRBJ2-7 | TRBD2 | TRBV7-2 | TGTGCCAGCAGCCCTAGCGGGGGCTACGAGCAGTACTTC | CASSPSGGYEQYF
. | TRBJ1-1 | . | TRBV19 | TGTGCCAGTAGTCATCTCGGGGGGCTTAGTGAAGCTTTCTTT | CASSHLGGLSEAFF
. | TRBJ2-7 | . | TRBV3-1/TRBV3-2 | TGTGCCAGCAGCCAAGGGTGGTACGGCTCCTACGAGCAGTACTTC | CASSQGWYGSYEQYF
once | TRBJ2-7 | TRBD1 | TRBV28 | TGTGCCAGCAGTTGGGACAGAGGCTCTTACGAGCAGTACTTC | CASSWDRGSYEQYF
. | TRBJ2-7 | . | TRBV11-3 | TGTGCCAGCAGCTTGGAGGCGGACAGCTACGAGCAGTACTTC | CASSLEADSYEQYF
. | TRBJ1-6 | . | TRBV12-5 | TGTGCTAGTGGTTCCTCCTCGGACTGGGAGGGGGATAATTCACCCCTCCACTTT | CASGSSSDWEGDNSPLHF
. | TRBJ2-7 | . | TRBV24-1 | TGTGCCACCAGTGATGGGGGGTCCTACGAGCAGTACTTC | CATSDGGSYEQYF
. | TRBJ2-1 | TRBD1 | TRBV25-1 | TGTGCCAGCAGTGGATGGACAGGGCACAATGAGCAGTTCTTC | CASSGWTGHNEQFF
. | TRBJ2-3 | TRBD2 | TRBV5-4 | TGTGCCAGCAGCTCAGGACTAGAACAAAGCACAGATACGCAGTATTTT | CASSSGLEQSTDTQYF
. | TRBJ1-6 | . | TRBV11-2 | TGTGCCAGCAGCTTAGCGGTCGGGGTCCAATCACCCCTCCACTTT | CASSLAVGVQSPLHF
. | TRBJ2-7 | TRBD2 | TRBV15 | TGTGCCACCAGCAGAGAAAGGGGAGGGCTTGGCGTTAACTACGAGCAGTACTTC | CATSRERGGLGVNYEQYF
. | TRBJ1-3 | . | TRBV28 | TGTGCCACCTCGCGAGGGCGGTACAACTCTGGAAACACCATATATTTT | CATSRGRYNSGNTIYF
. | TRBJ1-1 | TRBD1 | TRBV6-1 | TGTGCCAGCAGGCAGACAGGGGCTTCGAACACTGAAGCTTTCTTT | CASRQTGASNTEAFF
. | TRBJ1-5 | TRBD1 | TRBV6-6 | TGTGCCAGCAGATCGGGGGACAGGGGAGGCAATCAGCCCCAGCATTTT | CASRSGDRGGNQPQHF
. | TRBJ2-5 | TRBD2 | TRBV6-2/TRBV6-3 | TGTGCCAGCAGTTTCGGACTAGCGGGAGCTGAGACCCAGTACTTC | CASSFGLAGAETQYF
. | TRBJ1-2 | . | TRBV18 | TGTGCCAGCTCCCCCATGGGGGGAGATGGCTACACCTTC | CASSPMGGDGYTF
. | TRBJ2-7 | . | TRBV4-1 | TGCGCCAGCAGCGGAGACAGCTACGAGCAGTACTTC | CASSGDSYEQYF
. | TRBJ1-3 | TRBD1 | TRBV19 | TGTGCCAGTAGTATCGGACAGGGGGATTTCTCTGGAAACACCATATATTTT | CASSIGQGDFSGNTIYF
. | TRBJ2-1 | TRBD1 | TRBV6-5 | TGTGCCAGCAGAGCTGAACAGGGGGTCTACAATGAGCAGTTCTTC | CASRAEQGVYNEQFF
many | TRBJ1-6 | . | TRBV3-1/TRBV3-2 | TGTGCCAGCAGCCAACAGGGGTCCCAGAATTCACCCCTCCACTTT | CASSQQGSQNSPLHF
. | TRBJ1-6 | . | TRBV28 | TGTGCCAGCAGACCAGGACAGCAGGGTAATTCACCCCTCCACTTT | CASRPGQQGNSPLHF
. | TRBJ2-7 | TRBD1 | TRBV2 | TGTGCCAGCAGTACAGGGGAAGGCTACGAGCAGTACTTC | CASSTGEGYEQYF
. | TRBJ1-1 | . | TRBV12-3/TRBV12-4 | TGTGCCAGCAGAGGACAGATGAACACTGAAGCTTTCTTT | CASRGQMNTEAFF
. | TRBJ1-4 | TRBD1 | TRBV3-1/TRBV3-2 | TGTGCCAGCACCTCGGGACAGGGCTTTGGAAAACTGTTTTTT | CASTSGQGFGKLFF
. | TRBJ1-5 | TRBD1 | TRBV19 | TGTGCCAGTACCGCGAAAGCAGGGGGAAAGGATCAGCCCCAGCATTTT | CASTAKAGGKDQPQHF
few | TRBJ1-2 | . | TRBV15 | TGTGCCACCAGCAGAGATAGTAGGCGGACACTCTATAATGGCTACACCTTC | CATSRDSRRTLYNGYTF
. | TRBJ2-2 | . | TRBV6-1 | TGTGCCAGCAGACAGGGAATTGCCGGGGAGCTGTTTTTT | CASRQGIAGELFF
. | TRBJ2-1 | TRBD2 | TRBV5-4 | TGTGCCAGCAGCCGTTTTCTAGCGGGAGGGTTAGATGAGCAGTTCTTC | CASSRFLAGGLDEQFF
once | TRBJ1-2 | . | TRBV28 | TGTGCCAGCAGTTTAGTGGGGACAAGCCGTATATATGGCTACACCTTC | CASSLVGTSRIYGYTF
. | TRBJ2-3 | . | TRBV7-8 | TGTGCCAGCAGCCCTTATAGCACAGATACGCAGTATTTT | CASSPYSTDTQYF
. | TRBJ2-5 | TRBD1 | TRBV5-1 | TGCGCCAGCAGCCGGGGACAGGGCAAAGGGACCCAGTACTTC | CASSRGQGKGTQYF
. | TRBJ2-5 | TRBD1 | TRBV6-1 | TGTGCCAGCAGTGCCATAGGGACAGGGGGGTCAGAGACCCAGTACTTC | CASSAIGTGGSETQYF
. | TRBJ2-3 | TRBD2 | TRBV5-6 | TGTGCCAGCAGAGGAGCGGGGAGCACAGATACGCAGTATTTT | CASRGAGSTDTQYF
. | TRBJ2-4 | TRBD1 | TRBV28 | TGTGCCAGCAGTCCCGGACAGGCGCTAGCCAAAAACATTCAGTACTTC | CASSPGQALAKNIQYF
. | TRBJ1-2 | TRBD1 | TRBV30 | TGTGCCTGGACTCGGACAGGGAGGTATGGCTACACCTTC | CAWTRTGRYGYTF
. | TRBJ1-5 | . | TRBV30 | TGTGCCTGGGATACAGGGATCAGAAATCAGCCCCAGCATTTT | CAWDTGIRNQPQHF
once | TRBJ1-2 | . | TRBV19 | TGTGCCAGTAGTATAAAGATAGACTATGGCTACACCTTC | CASSIKIDYGYTF
. | TRBJ2-3 | TRBD2 | TRBV7-2 | TGTGCCAGCAGCGCCACTAGCGGGAGTCCCTCTACCACGCAGTATTTT | CASSATSGSPSTTQYF
. | TRBJ2-7 | . | TRBV6-5 | TGTGCCAGCAGAGACTCAGGGGATCGGGCCGAGCAGTACTTC | CASRDSGDRAEQYF
. | TRBJ1-1 | TRBD1 | TRBV6-1 | TGTGCCAGCAGTGACAGGGGGCGAGCGAACACTGAAGCTTTCTTT | CASSDRGRANTEAFF
few | TRBJ2-1 | TRBD1 | TRBV11-2 | TGTGCCAGCAGCCCCGGACAGGGGGCGAAAGATGAGCAGTTCTTC | CASSPGQGAKDEQFF
. | TRBJ2-1 | TRBD1 | TRBV24-1 | TGTGCCACCAGTGATGCCGGGACAGGGAGCAATGAGCAGTTCTTC | CATSDAGTGSNEQFF
. | TRBJ2-7 | . | TRBV19 | TGTGCCAGTAGCCCTGGACACGACTACGAGCAGTACTTC | CASSPGHDYEQYF
. | TRBJ2-7 | TRBD2 | TRBV18 | TGTGCCAGCTCACCTTCTAGCGGATACGAGCAGTACTTC | CASSPSSGYEQYF
few | TRBJ1-1 | TRBD1 | TRBV19 | TGTGCCAGTAGTATGACGGACAGGGCCACTGAAGCTTTCTTT | CASSMTDRATEAFF
. | TRBJ1-4 | . | TRBV18 | TGTGCCAGCTCACCCCCGGGGGTGGGTGAAAAACTGTTTTTT | CASSPPGVGEKLFF
. | TRBJ1-2 | . | TRBV7-6 | TGTGCCAGCAGCTTAGAATCCGGAGCTAACTATGGCTACACCTTC | CASSLESGANYGYTF
. | TRBJ2-3 | TRBD2 | TRBV7-2 | TGTGCCAGCAGCTTAGTGGGGATGCGGGGGGTAGATACGCAGTATTTT | CASSLVGMRGVDTQYF
. | TRBJ1-4 | TRBD1 | TRBV6-5 | TGTGCCAGCAGCAGGACAGGGGAGGAGGAAAAACTGTTTTTT | CASSRTGEEEKLFF
. | TRBJ2-5 | . | TRBV21-1 | TGTGCCAGCAGCAAAGGAGGCCTCCTCTACTTC | CASSKGGLLYF
few | TRBJ2-1 | . | TRBV4-3 | TGCGCCAGCAGCCTAGGACAGTACAATGAGCAGTTCTTC | CASSLGQYNEQFF
. | TRBJ1-2 | . | TRBV12-3/TRBV12-4 | TGTGCCAGCAGTTGGACCGCCGGGGGGGGCTACACCTTC | CASSWTAGGGYTF